This entry concerns a single TCR beta chain. The antigen remains unidentified. As for time point: patch test 1, 2 weeks after DPC sensitization. Treatment given: therapeutic diphenylcyclopropenone sensitization with weekly scalp DPC. Donors, patients with alopecia ranging from 18 to 70 years old and judged suitable for DPC, provided samples. The data originate from a study of human T cells and chemical hapten exposure. Study-wide points: PT1 expanded TCR counts and patch test score were linked, and their correlation was positive. There was alopecia in the donors, so their immune response may differ from that of healthy people.

TCRdb re-derived calls from the RACE reads in MiXCR, one entry per CDR3 protein. Altogether tens of thousands of distinct CDR3 sequences are present, over 9.5% being singletons, with the ten largest covering roughly 2.4%. The CDR3 runs 13 residues. V lost 0 bases, J lost 6 bases, and 11 bases lay in between. Germline CDR1 and CDR2: DFQATT and SNEGSKA (reference sequence). Sample: whole blood, taken in connection with sensitization to the hapten diphenylcyclopropenone (DPC). V and J are TRBV20-1 and TRBJ1-2, with D possibly being TRBD1 (5 bases). This TCR derives from a man aged 35-49 years with alopecia areata. Some clones in this sample may be carry-over from other donors' samples. In DNA form, the CDR3 reads TGCAGTGCTAGAGATCGGGGGATCCATGGCTACACCTTC. Translating gives CSARDRGIHGYTF.